The rows below give T cell receptor beta chains drawn from one sample of a study of human T cells and chemical hapten exposure. TCRdb called the RACE reads again in MiXCR, with one record for every CDR3 protein. The sample includes 33,000 or so distinct CDR3 sequences, around 10% of them seen just once. This specimen consisted of whole blood, obtained in connection with sensitization to the hapten diphenylcyclopropenone (DPC). These receptors all come from a woman between 35 and 50 years old with alopecia areata. Some clones in this sample may be carry-over from other donors' samples. The CDR3 runs from the conserved cysteine through the conserved F or W. Fields, in order: V gene, J gene, D gene, clone size, CDR3 protein, CDR3 DNA. The D gene is left open where the match is weak. Size is omitted from some rows. Given values are once, few, many or a class for expanded clones.

>TRBV28|TRBJ1-3|-|many
CASSPDLKRSGNTIYF
TGTGCCAGCAGTCCTGACCTTAAACGCTCTGGAAACACCATATATTTT
>TRBV11-2|TRBJ2-6|-|many
CASSSLKAEAGRRGANVLTF
TGTGCCAGCAGCTCCCTGAAGGCTGAGGCAGGGAGGAGGGGGGCCAACGTCCTGACTTTC
>TRBV7-8|TRBJ1-4|-|many
CASSLGRARSTNEKLFF
TGTGCCAGCAGCTTAGGCCGGGCGAGGTCAACTAATGAAAAACTGTTTTTT
>TRBV9|TRBJ2-5|-|few
CASSQDYETQYF
TGTGCCAGCAGCCAAGACTACGAGACCCAGTACTTC
>TRBV9|TRBJ2-1|TRBD2|-
CASSVTSGNYNEQFF
TGTGCCAGCAGCGTAACGAGCGGGAACTACAATGAGCAGTTCTTC
>TRBV27|TRBJ2-3|TRBD2|-
CASSFLAGVGTDTQYF
TGTGCCAGCAGCTTTCTAGCGGGAGTTGGCACAGATACGCAGTATTTT
>TRBV7-6|TRBJ2-7|-|many
CASSLKAASSYEQYF
TGTGCCAGCAGCTTAAAGGCTGCAAGCTCCTACGAGCAGTACTTC
>TRBV29-1|TRBJ2-3|-|few
CSVVGESTDTQYF
TGCAGCGTTGTAGGAGAGAGCACAGATACGCAGTATTTT
>TRBV10-3|TRBJ1-1|TRBD1|many
CATKGQGGVTEAFF
TGTGCCACAAAAGGACAGGGTGGCGTAACTGAAGCTTTCTTT
>TRBV7-9|TRBJ2-1|TRBD1|many
CASSHQTWDRVVDEQFF
TGTGCCAGCAGCCACCAAACCTGGGACAGGGTAGTCGATGAGCAGTTCTTC
>TRBV10-3|TRBJ2-2|-|few
CAISPNTGELFF
TGTGCCATCAGCCCGAACACCGGGGAGCTGTTTTTT
>TRBV6-6|TRBJ2-2|TRBD1|-
CASSLGQQNTGELFF
TGTGCCAGCAGTTTGGGACAGCAGAACACCGGGGAGCTGTTTTTT
>TRBV28|TRBJ1-5|-|many
CASSLANQPQHF
TGTGCCAGCAGTCTGGCCAATCAGCCCCAGCATTTT
>TRBV7-9|TRBJ2-7|TRBD2|-
CASSLAPSGIPYEQYF
TGTGCCAGCAGCTTAGCCCCTAGCGGGATCCCCTACGAGCAGTACTTC
>TRBV28|TRBJ1-2|-|many
CASREAGAGVLYGYTF
TGTGCCAGCAGGGAGGCCGGGGCAGGGGTACTGTATGGCTACACCTTC
>TRBV28|TRBJ1-5|-|-
CASSIYRDSNQPQHF
TGTGCCAGCAGTATCTACAGGGATAGCAATCAGCCCCAGCATTTT
>TRBV29-1|TRBJ2-7|-|-
CSVVDFSYEQYF
TGCAGCGTTGTTGACTTCTCCTACGAGCAGTACTTC
>TRBV6-6|TRBJ1-5|TRBD1|many
CASTLQLGGQPQHF
TGTGCCAGCACCTTACAGTTAGGGGGCCAGCCCCAGCATTTT